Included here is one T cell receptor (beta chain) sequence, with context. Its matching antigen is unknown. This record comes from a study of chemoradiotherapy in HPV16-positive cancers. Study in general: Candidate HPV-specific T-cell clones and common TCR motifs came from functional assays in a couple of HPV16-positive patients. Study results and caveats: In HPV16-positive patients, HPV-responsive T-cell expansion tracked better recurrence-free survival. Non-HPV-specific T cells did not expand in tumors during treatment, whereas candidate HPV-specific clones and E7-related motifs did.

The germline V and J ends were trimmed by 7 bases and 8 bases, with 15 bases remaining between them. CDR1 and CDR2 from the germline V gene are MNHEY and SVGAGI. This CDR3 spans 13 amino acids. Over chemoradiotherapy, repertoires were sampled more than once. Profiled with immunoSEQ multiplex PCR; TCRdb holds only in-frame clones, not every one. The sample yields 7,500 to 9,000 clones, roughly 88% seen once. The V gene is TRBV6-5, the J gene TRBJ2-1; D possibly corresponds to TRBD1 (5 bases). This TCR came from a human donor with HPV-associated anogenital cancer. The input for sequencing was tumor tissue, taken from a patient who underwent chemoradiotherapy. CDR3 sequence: CASNKMGQDEQFF. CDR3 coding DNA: TGTGCCAGCAACAAAATGGGGCAGGATGAGCAGTTCTTC.